The clone carrying this T cell receptor beta chain was recorded at least ten times. Antigen unknown. A much larger clone differs from this one at a single base, so this may be a read error. In the same sample, other DNA sequences code for this CDR3. Patients underwent thyroid surgery, and none had received any treatment before it. The data derive from a study of metastatic and nonmetastatic thyroid tumors. In the study overall: Repertoire comparison spanned blood and tumor or nodule tissue of malignant and benign thyroid patients. Study-level points and caveats: The reported finding was significantly higher TCR beta diversity in malignant thyroid tumors relative to benign nodules, in blood and tumor.

In the study's own analysis: Building a distant-metastasis classifier for papillary thyroid cancer drew on CDR3 differences across clinicopathological groups. TCRdb redid the clone calls on the PCR reads using MiXCR. TCRdb, not the authors, supplied the V and J calls. This table has about 45,000 clones, 4% to 5% appearing once. The CDR3 loop spans 16 amino acids. CDR1 and CDR2 (germline): MDHEN, SYDVKM. The chain has TRBV28 and TRBJ2-6; TRBD1 matches at 10 bases. This receptor was obtained from a female donor with papillary thyroid cancer or a benign thyroid nodule (not recorded which). Some clones in this sample may be carry-over from other donors' samples. Sequenced: blood. As DNA, the CDR3 is TGCGCCAGCCGGACAGGGGGTTTGGCTGGGGCCAACGTCCTGACTTTC. This sequence encodes CASRTGGLAGANVLTF.